This record covers a single T cell receptor beta chain. Antigen specificity is unknown. PCR was performed using 60 Vbeta and 13 Jbeta primers. Produced via immunoSEQ multiplex PCR; TCRdb's table is partial and in-frame only. Its table records around 150,000 clones. This record belongs to a study of cytomegalovirus exposure and HLA in healthy donors. Overall study: Among some 400 genotyped donors, around 80% fell in the Caucasian-associated ancestry cluster.

This CDR3 contains 14 residues. Trimming cost V 0 bases and J 16 bases; bases outside gene matches: 11. Germline assignment: CDR1 LGHNA and CDR2 YNFKEQ. General study results and limits: CMV serostatus was the only recorded immune exposure for donors. Later analysis indicated greater clonal expansion among HLA-associated TCR beta chains than among equally common other chains. Later analysis demonstrated an association between a missense DCLRE1C variant and TCR beta V- and J-gene trimming.

The TCR originated in a man aged 25-40 years in good health and CMV-seronegative. The J gene is TRBJ2-4, the V gene TRBV4-2, with 8 bases lining up with TRBD2. Sequenced input: PBMCs. The CDR3, as DNA: TGTGCCAGCAGCCAAGATTTTATGGCGGGAGGTGTTTACTTC. Its protein is CASSQDFMAGGVYF.